This TCR beta chain was sequenced during a study of technical replicates of blood from several donors. TCRdb's copy holds only in-frame clones and misses some; the assay was immunoSEQ multiplex PCR. The data show around 72,000 clones, around nine tenths seen once. This CDR3 has 14 amino acids. Germline V gene sequence: CDR1 LGHNA, CDR2 YSLEER. J lost 5 bases, V lost 4 bases, and 2 bases had no gene match. The sequencing input was T cells isolated from PBMCs. This chain connects TRBV4-3 to TRBJ2-3; the match to TRBD2 covers 11 bases. The sequence was collected from a human donor in good health. For the CDR3, the DNA is TGCGCCAGCAGCCTAGCGGGAGGGGGAGATACGCAGTATTTT. It is translated as CASSLAGGGDTQYF.